The 28 T cell receptor beta chains presented below share a single source sample, sequenced in a study of identifying expanded T cells in peripheral blood (dated by TCRdb to about 2019). Library method: the immunoSEQ multiplex PCR assay. In TCRdb, the immuneACCESS table is reduced to in-frame sequences with V and J assigned. These tables do not hold every clone; where another copy was compared, an unresolved V gene accounts for under half, and the others remain unexplained. The sample table holds 70,000 to 100,000 clones, of which approximately 86% were seen once. Of the sample, 5.5% to 6.5% is held by the ten largest clones. Sequencing was performed on blood. These receptors originate from a person aged 18 to 75 in good health.

The chain carries TRBV9 and TRBJ2-5; the match to TRBD1 covers 9 bases. The trim removed 4 bases at V and 4 bases at J, leaving 5 bases unmatched. Per germline, CDR1 SGDLS and CDR2 YYNGEE. The CDR3 has 14 residues. This chain's CDR3 is CASSHGQGIETQYF. CDR3 DNA sequence: TGTGCCAGCAGCCACGGACAGGGGATAGAGACCCAGTACTTC.

CDR3 residues: CASSPNPGQGSYNEQFF. The CDR3 DNA is TGTGCCAGTAGTCCTAACCCGGGACAGGGCTCCTACAATGAGCAGTTCTTC. The chain links TRBV19 to TRBJ2-1, with TRBD1 identical over 9 bases. In germline, CDR1 is LNHDA, CDR2 SQIVND (reference sequence). Trimming took 5 bases from V and 0 from J; bases not matched to a gene: 8. The CDR3 extends over 17 amino acids. Using reference TRBV19 and TRBJ2-1 for the parts outside the CDR3, the full variable domain is DGGITQSPKYLFRKEGQNVTLSCEQNLNHDAMYWYRQDPGQGLRLIYYSQIVNDFQKGDIAEGYSVSREKKESFPLTVTSAQKNPTAFYLCASSPNPGQGSYNEQFFGPGTRLTVL.

This chain joins TRBV7-2 and TRBJ1-2, with 10 bases that match TRBD1. The junction had 7 bases not matched to a gene; V was cut back by 4 bases and J by 8 bases. There are 14 residues in the CDR3. Germline lookup yields CDR1 SGHTA and CDR2 FQGNSA. CDR3: CASSSQGQGRGYTF. In DNA, the CDR3 is TGTGCCAGCAGCTCCCAGGGACAGGGGAGAGGCTACACCTTC.

This sequence joins TRBV7-9 and TRBJ2-7, with D uncertain. The V gene's germline CDR1 is SEHNR and CDR2 FQNEAQ (reference sequence). The CDR3 is 13 amino acids. V dropped 3 bases and J dropped 5 bases, with 11 bases sitting between them. The CDR3 spells CASSFHWANEQYF. CDR3 DNA sequence: TGTGCCAGCAGCTTCCACTGGGCGAACGAGCAGTACTTC.

The V call is TRBV7-2, the J call TRBJ2-1, with D tentatively TRBD1 (6 bases). Trimming left V 1 base short and J 12 bases short, with 7 bases between. The V gene's germline CDR1 is SGHTA and CDR2 FQGNSA. The CDR3 sequence is 11 residues long. CDR3 amino acids: CASSLGGGQFF. In DNA, the CDR3 is TGTGCCAGCAGCTTAGGAGGGGGGCAGTTCTTC.

The CDR3 DNA is TGCGCCAGCGGCCCGACAGGGGGCCCCTACAATGAGCAGTTCTTC. Amino acids: CASGPTGGPYNEQFF. This chain connects TRBV10-1 to TRBJ2-1, with TRBD1 identical over 10 bases. The CDR3 has 15 amino acids. Germline values: CDR1 WNHNN, CDR2 SYGVQD (reference sequence). V was clipped by 8 bases and J by 2 bases; unmatched bases: 6.

The chain recombines TRBV4-3 with TRBJ2-1; 7 positions agree with TRBD1. CDR1 and CDR2 from the germline V gene are LGHNA and YSLEER. This CDR3 comprises 17 residues. J gave up 9 bases and V 1 base, and 15 bases lay outside the gene matches. CDR3 amino acids: CASSQGTGTDKSGEQFF. The DNA for the CDR3 is TGCGCCAGCAGCCAAGGAACGGGGACAGATAAATCCGGTGAGCAGTTCTTC.

J is TRBJ2-1 and V is TRBV7-2; the D is unclear. Trimming took 3 bases from V and 1 from J, leaving 7 bases between them. CDR3 size: 14 residues. The germline gives CDR1 SGHTA, CDR2 FQGNSA. The CDR3, as DNA: TGTGCCAGCAGCTTTGGCAGATCCTACAATGAGCAGTTCTTC. The encoded protein is CASSFGRSYNEQFF. The full variable domain, with the rest looked up from reference TRBV7-2 and TRBJ2-1, is GAGVSQSPSNKVTEKGKDVELRCDPISGHTALYWYRQSLGQGLEFLIYFQGNSAPDKSGLPSDRFSAERTGGSVSTLTIQRTQQEDSAVYLCASSFGRSYNEQFFGPGTRLTVL.

The rearrangement joins TRBV5-6 to TRBJ1-5, with 9 bases that match TRBD1. The CDR3 covers 16 residues. Per germline, CDR1 SGHDT and CDR2 YYEEEE. With V trimmed by 0 bases and J by 6 bases, 7 bases remained unmatched. The CDR3 is CASSLGTGGWVQPQHF. CDR3 nucleotides: TGTGCCAGCAGCTTGGGAACAGGGGGCTGGGTTCAGCCCCAGCATTTT.

This chain's CDR3 is CASSPTYGQAYEQYF. In nucleotides, the CDR3 is TGCGCCAGCAGCCCCACCTACGGACAGGCCTACGAGCAGTACTTC. The chain carries TRBV5-1 and TRBJ2-7, with 7 positions matching TRBD1. CDR1 is SGHRS and CDR2 is YFSETQ in the germline V gene. V was pared by 4 bases and J by 2 bases, with 9 bases of the junction left unmatched. The CDR3 has 15 residues.

This clone has only one observation. The chain links TRBV7-8 to TRBJ1-1; 9 positions match TRBD1. The CDR3 is made up of 17 amino acids. Germline V gene lookup returns CDR1 SGHVS and CDR2 FQNEAQ. Unmatched junction bases numbered 9, after V lost 2 bases and J lost 2 bases. As DNA, the CDR3 is TGTGCCAGCAGCTTAAGATTCGGGACAGGGCTCAACACTGAAGCTTTCTTT. Amino acids: CASSLRFGTGLNTEAFF.

This chain uses TRBV7-9 with TRBJ1-2; perhaps TRBD1 as D (6 bases). The V and J ends lost 5 bases and 4 bases respectively, with 14 bases between them. Looked up from germline, CDR1 is SEHNR and CDR2 is FQNEAQ (reference sequence). The CDR3 sequence is 14 residues long. Here the CDR3 reads CASSKDRSLYGYTF. CDR3 DNA sequence: TGTGCCAGCAGCAAAGACAGGTCCCTCTATGGCTACACCTTC.

This clone was detected a few times. J is TRBJ2-7 and V is TRBV2, with no clear D. The germline V gene encodes CDR1 SNHLY and CDR2 FYNNEI. V gave up 7 bases and J gave up 6 bases, with 16 bases separating them. CDR3 size: 13 residues. The CDR3 DNA is TGTGCCAGCATTGCGAATTTGTTGGGCGAGCAGTACTTC. Amino acid sequence: CASIANLLGEQYF.

This clone appeared once. The chain joins TRBV7-2 to TRBJ2-7, with 10 bases lining up with TRBD1. CDR3 length: 14 amino acids. Per the germline V gene, CDR1 is SGHTA and CDR2 is FQGNSA. V shed 5 bases and J 4 bases; nucleotides not matched to a gene: 5. In DNA form, the CDR3 reads TGTGCCAGCAGCGTCGACAGGGGGCTGTACGAGCAGTACTTC. It yields the protein CASSVDRGLYEQYF. Full variable domain (rest looked up from reference TRBV7-2 and TRBJ2-7): GAGVSQSPSNKVTEKGKDVELRCDPISGHTALYWYRQSLGQGLEFLIYFQGNSAPDKSGLPSDRFSAERTGGSVSTLTIQRTQQEDSAVYLCASSVDRGLYEQYFGPGTRLTVT.

The V and J genes are TRBV7-9 and TRBJ1-1; 7 nucleotides agree with TRBD1. The germline CDR1 and CDR2 sequences are SEHNR and FQNEAQ (reference sequence). The V and J ends lost 6 bases and 4 bases, in that order; junction bases with no gene match: 8. CDR3 size: 14 residues. The CDR3 reads CASRPQGSATEAFF. CDR3 bases: TGTGCCAGCAGGCCACAGGGGTCGGCCACTGAAGCTTTCTTT.

The chain joins TRBV19 to TRBJ1-6; 9 positions match TRBD1. Germline V gene sequence: CDR1 LNHDA, CDR2 SQIVND (reference sequence). The CDR3 has 14 amino acids. Trimming took 8 bases from V and 7 from J; bases not matched to a gene: 6. The CDR3 spells CASCTGQGNSPLHF. CDR3 DNA: TGTGCCAGTTGTACCGGACAGGGGAATTCACCCCTCCACTTT.

This clone appeared a single time. The chain couples TRBV18 to TRBJ2-5; D possibly corresponds to TRBD2 (6 bases). Germline V gene data show CDR1 as KGHSH and CDR2 as LQKENI. The CDR3 length is 14 residues. V was trimmed by 1 base and J by 4 bases, leaving 10 bases between them. The CDR3 DNA is TGTGCCAGCTCACCACAGGAGGGTAGAGAGACCCAGTACTTC. Protein sequence: CASSPQEGRETQYF.

The rearrangement joins TRBV6-1 to TRBJ2-7; D is possibly TRBD2 (5 bases). Trimming left V 2 bases short and J 11 bases short, with 16 bases between. Germline lookup yields CDR1 MNHNS and CDR2 SASEGT. This CDR3 has 13 amino acids. CDR3 sequence reads: CASSELGVAEEYF. Written as DNA, the CDR3 is TGTGCCAGCAGTGAATTAGGTGTTGCGGAGGAGTACTTC.

The chain employs TRBV10-2 and TRBJ1-4, with 8 bases lining up with TRBD1. Germline lookup yields CDR1 WSHSY and CDR2 SAAADI. V gave up 8 bases and J gave up 4 bases; unmatched junction bases: 9. This CDR3 comprises 15 residues. The CDR3 DNA follows: TGCGCCAGCTCGGGAGGACAGGGAATTAATGAAAAACTGTTTTTT. The encoded protein is CASSGGQGINEKLFF.

The V call is TRBV5-6, the J call TRBJ2-3; 11 nucleotides agree with TRBD1. CDR1 is SGHDT, CDR2 YYEEEE, per germline. Trimming took 5 bases from V and 2 from J; bases not matched to a gene: 7. The CDR3 runs 16 residues. The CDR3 bases are TGTGCCAGCAGTCGTGGGACAGGGGGACTCACAGATACGCAGTATTTT. Its translation is CASSRGTGGLTDTQYF.

The J gene is TRBJ2-7, the V gene TRBV5-1, with a tentative D call TRBD1 (6 bases). Germline V gives CDR1 SGHRS, CDR2 YFSETQ. The V end lost 7 bases, the J end lost 1 base, and 12 bases lay between the germline ends. The CDR3 loop spans 13 amino acids. The CDR3 spells CASQGGFSYEQYF. CDR3 DNA: TGCGCCAGCCAAGGGGGTTTTTCCTACGAGCAGTACTTC.

The genes are TRBV6-5 and TRBJ2-1, with 8 positions matching TRBD1. CDR3 length: 15 residues. Germline V gene lookup returns CDR1 MNHEY and CDR2 SVGAGI. The junction had 7 bases not matched to a gene; V was cut back by 5 bases and J by 4 bases. The CDR3: CASSRQGSEYNEQFF. The CDR3 nucleotides read TGTGCCAGCAGTCGACAGGGGTCGGAATACAATGAGCAGTTCTTC.

CDR3 in amino acids: CASSLLAGGYNEQFF. The CDR3 DNA is TGTGCCAGCAGCTTACTAGCGGGGGGATACAATGAGCAGTTCTTC. This chain connects TRBV7-3 to TRBJ2-1, with TRBD2 identical over 11 bases. The germline gives CDR1 SGHTA, CDR2 FQGTGA. The junction had 1 base not matched to a gene; V was cut back by 2 bases and J by 4 bases. This CDR3 has 15 amino acids.

This CDR3 is CASSPRRRQGTGELFF. CDR3 nucleotides: TGTGCCAGCTCACCACGTAGGAGACAGGGCACCGGGGAGCTGTTTTTT. This sequence joins TRBV18 and TRBJ2-2, with 7 bases that match TRBD1. This CDR3 comprises 16 residues. Germline trimming cut 1 base from V and 4 bases from J; bases unmatched to any gene: 6. Germline CDR1 and CDR2: KGHSH and LQKENI.

The chain is built from TRBV25-1 and TRBJ2-5; the match to TRBD1 covers 8 bases. The germline V gene has CDR1 MGHDK and CDR2 SYGVNS. The ends lost 8 bases at V and 5 bases at J; junction bases unmatched: 13. The CDR3 consists of 15 residues. The CDR3 DNA reads TGTGCCAGCTCCCACACGGGACAGGTTGGGGAGACCCAGTACTTC. Its protein is CASSHTGQVGETQYF.

Many counts were recorded for this clone. The chain joins TRBV11-3 to TRBJ1-3, with D unresolved. Between the trimmed V and J ends, which lost 8 bases and 1 base, there was a span of 9 bases. Germline loops: CDR1 SGHNT, CDR2 YENEEA. This CDR3 has 13 residues. CDR3 in DNA: TGTGCCAGCCAGACGGATTCTGGAAACACCATATATTTT. This translates into CASQTDSGNTIYF.

This sequence joins TRBV6-5 and TRBJ1-5; the D gene is possibly TRBD1 (6 bases). The CDR3 runs 15 residues. V was clipped by 5 bases and J by 4 bases, with 15 bases between them. CDR1 and CDR2 (germline): MNHEY, SVGAGI. The CDR3 here is CASSAYDRPNQPQHF. The CDR3 bases are TGTGCCAGCAGTGCCTATGACAGGCCTAATCAGCCCCAGCATTTT.

The gene calls are TRBV2 and TRBJ2-7; D call uncertain. The CDR3 loop spans 12 amino acids. Trimming removed 7 bases from V and 6 bases from J, with 13 bases in between. The germline V gene encodes CDR1 SNHLY and CDR2 FYNNEI. The CDR3 coding sequence is TGTGCCAGCATGGGTCACGGCGGCGAGCAGTACTTC. It encodes CASMGHGGEQYF.